The 5 T cell receptor beta chains given below trace back to one sample, sequenced in a study of TET2 disruption in CD19-targeted CAR T cells. Antigen specificity for these receptors is unknown. The treatment is: autologous CTL019 cells: CD19 CAR with 4-1BB and CD3 zeta domains. The protocol was immunoSEQ multiplex PCR, while the TCRdb copy is restricted to in-frame clones and leaves out a portion. The sample shows roughly 26,000 clones, and approximately 2% sits with its ten largest clones. Sequenced material: CD8- CAR+ T cells sorted from cultured blood T cells, taken for CD19 CAR T cell therapy. The subset: CD8-negative CAR-positive T cells from the infusion product. The receptors come from a man aged 70 or older with chronic lymphocytic leukemia.

About this clone itself: The read ends 3 residues early relative to the CDR3; the germline J gene fills the gap. The chain carries TRBV28 and TRBJ2-2, with 7 bases matching TRBD1. After removal of 3 bases from V and 2 bases from J, the junction contained 6 bases not matched to a gene. The CDR3 has 16 residues. Germline V CDR1 and CDR2: MDHEN, SYDVKM. CDR3 bases read: TGTGCCAGCAGTTTTCTATCAGGGGGAAACACCGGGGAG. Encoded protein: CASSFLSGGNTGE. The whole CDR3 sequence is CASSFLSGGNTGELFF.

Remarks on this clone: The DNA ends 3 residues before the CDR3 does, and the rest of the CDR3 is filled in from the germline J gene. V is TRBV3-1 (or the pseudogene TRBV3-2) and J is TRBJ1-2, with D possibly matching TRBD1 (6 bases). CDR1 is LGHDT, CDR2 YNNKEL, per germline (reference sequence). The germline V and J ends were trimmed by 3 bases and 2 bases, with 7 bases remaining between them. The CDR3 is 13 residues long. CDR3 DNA (partial): TGTGCCAGCAGCCACGGACAGAACTATGGC. It is translated as CASSHGQNYG. From start to end, the CDR3 is CASSHGQNYGYTF.

With regard to this clone: The sequence runs out 3 residues before the end of the CDR3; the remainder is reconstructed from the germline J gene. The chain links TRBV18 to TRBJ2-4; D possibly corresponds to TRBD1 (5 bases). CDR1 KGHSH and CDR2 LQKENI come from the germline V gene. The CDR3 consists of 15 residues. The V end lost 2 bases, the J end lost 0 bases, and 8 bases lay between the germline ends. CDR3 bases read: TGTGCCAGCTCACCAGCCCAGGGAGCCAAAAACATT. Encoded protein: CASSPAQGAKNI. The full CDR3 protein is CASSPAQGAKNIQYF.

To note about this clone: The read falls 3 residues short of the CDR3 end, and the missing part is taken from the germline J gene. The J gene is TRBJ1-2, the V gene TRBV6-2 or TRBV6-3; no firm D call. Germline V lookup: CDR1 MNHEY, CDR2 SVGEGT. The CDR3 contains 13 residues. CDR3 region: CASRWTSTDTYTF. CDR3 bases read: TGTGCCAGCAGGTGGACTAGCACAGATACC.

Note on this clone: The CDR3 goes on 3 residues after the read ends, and that part is filled in from the germline J gene. The rearrangement joins TRBV19 to TRBJ2-3, with 8 nucleotides matching TRBD1. Germline V lookup: CDR1 LNHDA, CDR2 SQIVND (reference sequence). The CDR3 consists of 13 residues. Trimming took 9 bases from V and 2 from J; bases not matched to a gene: 4. CDR3 residues: CASQGAFTDTQYF. Incomplete CDR3 DNA: TGTGCCAGCCAGGGGGCCTTCACAGATACG.